This T cell receptor (beta chain) was sequenced during a study of lung T cells in sarcoidosis with Löfgren's syndrome. Broader study findings: TRAV12-1 and TRBV2 were reportedly most expanded in Löfgren's patients. TRAV12-1 preferentially paired with TRBV2, with homologous CDR3s.

This clonotype is labeled as medium-sized. Its specificity is unknown. This CDR3 contains 16 residues. The germline V gene has CDR1 KGHSH and CDR2 LQKENI. The V end lost 3 bases, the J end lost 2 bases, and 14 bases lay between the germline ends. In TCRdb, the reads were re-called with MiXCR into one record per CDR3 protein. The sample has roughly 1,900 distinct CDR3 sequences, 25% to 30% seen once. The V gene is TRBV18, the J gene TRBJ1-3, with D perhaps matching TRBD1 (5 bases). Sequencing was done on a sample of CD4+ T cells from bronchoalveolar lavage. The receptor was isolated from a human donor with sarcoidosis (Löfgren's syndrome or another form), or a control subject (not recorded which). CDR3 sequence (DNA): TGTGCCAGCTCACCGTTTGGGGGACGTGCTGGAAACACCATATATTTT. Encoded protein: CASSPFGGRAGNTIYF.